Detailed here is one T cell receptor (beta chain). The antigen remains unidentified. After template switching added a universal primer site, the resulting cDNA carried unique molecular identifiers. TCRdb analysed the 5' RACE reads with MiXCR anew, one entry per CDR3 protein. The sample has 400,000 or so distinct CDR3 sequences, 7% to 9.5% seen once. V was shortened by 1 base and J by 4 bases, with 10 bases between the two germline ends. Germline loops: CDR1 LGHNT, CDR2 FRNRAP. The CDR3 extends over 15 amino acids. This sample stems from a study of identical twins. Whole-study findings and limits: Alpha sequences out of frame and shared by twins had excess low generation probability. Fewer insertions characterized abundant cord blood beta clonotypes, whereas memory repertoires showed none. Beta out-of-frame twin sharing showed a weaker excess.

The V gene is TRBV12-5, the J gene TRBJ2-2; D might be TRBD2 (6 bases). Material for sequencing was naive T cells sorted from blood. The clonotype was recovered from a woman aged 50 to 60 in good health. The CDR3 loop is CASGLGPSATGELFF. In nucleotides, the CDR3 is TGTGCTAGTGGTTTGGGTCCTAGCGCCACCGGGGAGCTGTTTTTT.